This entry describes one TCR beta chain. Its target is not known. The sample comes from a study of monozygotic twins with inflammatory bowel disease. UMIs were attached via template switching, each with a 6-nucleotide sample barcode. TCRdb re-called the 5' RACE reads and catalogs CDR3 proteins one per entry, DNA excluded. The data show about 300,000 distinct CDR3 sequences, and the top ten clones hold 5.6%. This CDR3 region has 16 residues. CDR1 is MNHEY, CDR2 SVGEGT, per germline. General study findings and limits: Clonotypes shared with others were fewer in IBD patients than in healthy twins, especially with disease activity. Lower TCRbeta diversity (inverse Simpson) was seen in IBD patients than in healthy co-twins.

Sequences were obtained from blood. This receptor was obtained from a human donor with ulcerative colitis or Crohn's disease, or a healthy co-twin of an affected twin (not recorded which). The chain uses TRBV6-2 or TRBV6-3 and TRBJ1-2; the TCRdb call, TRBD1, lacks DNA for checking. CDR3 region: CASSYSSSGRYSGYTF.